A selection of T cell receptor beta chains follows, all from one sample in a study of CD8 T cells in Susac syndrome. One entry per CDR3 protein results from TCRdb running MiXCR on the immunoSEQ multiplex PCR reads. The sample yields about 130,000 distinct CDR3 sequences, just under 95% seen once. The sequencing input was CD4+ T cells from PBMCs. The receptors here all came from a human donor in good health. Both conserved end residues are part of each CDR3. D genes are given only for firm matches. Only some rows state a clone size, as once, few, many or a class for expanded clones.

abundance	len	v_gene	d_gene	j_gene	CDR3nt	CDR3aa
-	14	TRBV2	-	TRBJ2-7	TGTGCCAGCAGTTTACAGGCGCCGGGGGCCGAGCAGTACTTC	CASSLQAPGAEQYF
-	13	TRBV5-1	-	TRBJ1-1	TGCGCCAGCAGTCGGGACCTAGGGACTGAAGCTTTCTTT	CASSRDLGTEAFF
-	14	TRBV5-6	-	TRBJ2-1	TGTGCCAGCAGCTTCCCCACTGACGGCAATGAGCAGTTCTTC	CASSFPTDGNEQFF
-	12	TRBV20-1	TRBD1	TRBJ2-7	TGCAGTGCTTGGGACAGATCGTACGAGCAGTACTTC	CSAWDRSYEQYF
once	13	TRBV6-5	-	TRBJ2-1	TGTGCCAGCAGATCCACGAGCAGCAATGAGCAGTTCTTC	CASRSTSSNEQFF
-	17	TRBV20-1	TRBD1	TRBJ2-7	TGCAGTGCAGCGAAGATACAGGGGGCGCTGGGCTCCTACGAGCAGTACTTC	CSAAKIQGALGSYEQYF
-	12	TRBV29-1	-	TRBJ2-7	TGCAGCGTTAATGAGGGAGGCTACGAGCAGTACTTC	CSVNEGGYEQYF
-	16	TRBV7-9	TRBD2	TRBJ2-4	TGTGCCAGCAGAGGACTAGCGGGAGACGAGGAAAACATTCAGTACTTC	CASRGLAGDEENIQYF
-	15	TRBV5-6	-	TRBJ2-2	TGTGCCAGCAGCTTGGCGGCCCCTGGGACCGGGGAGCTGTTTTTT	CASSLAAPGTGELFF
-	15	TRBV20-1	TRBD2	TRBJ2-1	TGCAGTGCTAGATCCAGGACTAGCCCTTACAATGAGCAGTTCTTC	CSARSRTSPYNEQFF
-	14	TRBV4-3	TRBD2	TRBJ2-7	TGCGCCAGCAGTTGGACTAGCGGGAACTACGAGCAGTACTTC	CASSWTSGNYEQYF
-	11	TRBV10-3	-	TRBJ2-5	TGTGCCACTAGACAGAAAGAGACCCAGTACTTC	CATRQKETQYF
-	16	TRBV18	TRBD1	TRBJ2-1	TGTGCCAGCTCACCATTAGGGGACAGAGCTTACAATGAGCAGTTCTTC	CASSPLGDRAYNEQFF
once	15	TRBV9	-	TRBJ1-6	TGTGCCAGCAGCGTAGGAGACACCTATGGTTCACCCCTCCACTTT	CASSVGDTYGSPLHF
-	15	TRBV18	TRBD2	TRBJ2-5	TGTGCCAGCTCACCGGCCGGGAGGGCCAAAGAGACCCAGTACTTC	CASSPAGRAKETQYF
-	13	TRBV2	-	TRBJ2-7	TGTGCCAGCAGTGTAGGCGGGGACTACGAGCAGTACTTC	CASSVGGDYEQYF
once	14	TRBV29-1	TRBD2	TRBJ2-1	TGCAGCGTTCAGATGCTAGCGGTAAACAATGAGCAGTTCTTC	CSVQMLAVNNEQFF
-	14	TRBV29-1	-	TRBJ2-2	TGCAGCGTTGATCAGGGGATGAGCACCGGGGAGCTGTTTTTT	CSVDQGMSTGELFF
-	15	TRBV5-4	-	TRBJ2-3	TGTGCCAGCAGCCCTACTATAGCTGGGTCAGATACGCAGTATTTT	CASSPTIAGSDTQYF
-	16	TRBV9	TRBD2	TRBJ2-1	TGTGCCAGCAGCGAGAGGACTAGCGGTCTTGGAGTGGTGAAGTTCTTC	CASSERTSGLGVVKFF
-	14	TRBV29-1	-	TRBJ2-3	TGCAGCGTTGGTAGGACTCCTGCGGCAGATACGCAGTATTTT	CSVGRTPAADTQYF
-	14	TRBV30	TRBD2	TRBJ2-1	TGTGCCTGGAAGACTAGCACCTCCTACAATGAGCAGTTCTTC	CAWKTSTSYNEQFF
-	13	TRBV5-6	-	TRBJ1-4	TGTGCCAGCAGACTGGGGTTCAATGAAAAACTGTTTTTT	CASRLGFNEKLFF
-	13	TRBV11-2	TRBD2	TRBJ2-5	TGTGCCAGCGGCCTGGGCGGGGGGGAGACCCAGTACTTC	CASGLGGGETQYF
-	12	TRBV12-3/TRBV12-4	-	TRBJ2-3	TGTGCCAGCAGGCTAGTCGCAGATACGCAGTATTTT	CASRLVADTQYF
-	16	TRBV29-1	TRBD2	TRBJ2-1	TGCAGCGTTGAAGAAGGGAGGGGCGGAACCTACAATGAGCAGTTCTTC	CSVEEGRGGTYNEQFF
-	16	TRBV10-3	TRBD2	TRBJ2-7	TGTGCCATCAGTAGCACGGGAGGGCCCAGCTCCTACGAGCAGTACTTC	CAISSTGGPSSYEQYF
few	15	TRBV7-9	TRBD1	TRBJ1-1	TGTGCCAGCAGCTTAGGAGGGGGCATGAACACTGAAGCTTTCTTT	CASSLGGGMNTEAFF
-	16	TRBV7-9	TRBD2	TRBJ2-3	TGTGCCAGCAGCATTACTATAGCGGGAGCGGTTGATACGCAGTATTTT	CASSITIAGAVDTQYF
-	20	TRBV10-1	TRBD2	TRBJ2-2	TGCGCCAGCAGCCCTAGGGATGGTGGCGGGAGGGCCCTTCGCACCGGGGAGCTGTTTTTT	CASSPRDGGGRALRTGELFF
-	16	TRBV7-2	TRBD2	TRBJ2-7	TGTGCCAGCAGCCCAGGAATAGCGGGAGCCACTAGGGAGCAGTACTTC	CASSPGIAGATREQYF
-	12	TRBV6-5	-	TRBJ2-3	TGTGCCAGCAGGGGACCTTACGTTACGCAGTATTTT	CASRGPYVTQYF
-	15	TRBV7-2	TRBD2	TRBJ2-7	TGTGCCAGCAGCTTAGTGGGACTAGCGGGAGTTGAGCAGTACTTC	CASSLVGLAGVEQYF
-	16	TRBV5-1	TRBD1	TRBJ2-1	TGCGCCAGCAGGGCGACCGGGACAGGGAATTACAATGAGCAGTTCTTC	CASRATGTGNYNEQFF
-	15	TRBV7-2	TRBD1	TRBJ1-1	TGTGCCAGCAGCTTAGTACAGGGGATGGTGACTGAAGCTTTCTTT	CASSLVQGMVTEAFF
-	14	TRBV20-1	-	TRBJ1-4	TGCAGTGCTAGAGCCAGGGTGGGGGATGAAAAACTGTTTTTT	CSARARVGDEKLFF
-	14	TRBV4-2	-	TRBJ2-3	TGTGCCAGCAGCCAAGATGGGAGCACAGATACGCAGTATTTT	CASSQDGSTDTQYF
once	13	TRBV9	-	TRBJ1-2	TGTGCCAGCAGCGCTGAGACTAACTATGGCTACACCTTC	CASSAETNYGYTF
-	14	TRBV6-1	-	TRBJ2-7	TGTGCCAGCAGTTGGACCGGAGCCTCCTACGAGCAGTACTTC	CASSWTGASYEQYF
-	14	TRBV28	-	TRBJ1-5	TGTGCCAGCAGTTTAATGGATCTGGGTCAGCCCCAGCATTTT	CASSLMDLGQPQHF
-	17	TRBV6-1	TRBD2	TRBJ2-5	TGTGCCAGCAGTCTGTCTAGCGGGACCCATTCTCAAGAGACCCAGTACTTC	CASSLSSGTHSQETQYF
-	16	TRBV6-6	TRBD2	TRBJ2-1	TGTGCCAGCAGTGTGACTAGCCGCCCCCCTATGAATGAGCAGTTCTTC	CASSVTSRPPMNEQFF
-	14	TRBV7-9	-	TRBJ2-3	TGTGCCAGCAGCAGAAGGGGAGCCACAGATACGCAGTATTTT	CASSRRGATDTQYF
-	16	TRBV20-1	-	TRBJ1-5	TGCAGTGCCAGGGACGGAGGATTCTATAGCAATCAGCCCCAGCATTTT	CSARDGGFYSNQPQHF
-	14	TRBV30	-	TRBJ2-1	TGTGGCTGGGCCCGGGACGGTAGGAACAATGAGCAGTTCTTC	CGWARDGRNNEQFF